Below, 25 T cell receptor beta chains from the same sample are listed, as sequenced in a study of Graves' ophthalmopathy and Graves' hyperthyroidism. Using RNA transcripts, the TCR beta CDR3 regions were amplified. The library came from an HTBI-primed first-round RT-PCR and a second-round multiplex PCR. TCRdb fed the multiplex PCR reads into MiXCR, producing one record per CDR3 protein. The sample contains 600,000 to 650,000 distinct CDR3 sequences, 22% of which appear only once. The sample comprised peripheral blood. The receptors come from a young woman with stable Graves' hyperthyroidism. Some clones in this sample may be carry-over from other donors' samples.

This clonotype was observed at least ten times. The chain is built from TRBV29-1 and TRBJ1-2; TRBD1 aligns across 8 bases. Germline V lookup: CDR1 SQVTM, CDR2 ANQGSEA. V lost 3 bases to trimming and J lost 6 bases; unmatched junction nucleotides: 3. This CDR3 is built from 12 residues. The CDR3 coding sequence is TGCAGCGTTGAGCAGGGGGCTAATGGCTACACCTTC. It specifies CSVEQGANGYTF.

This clonotype was found many times. The chain joins TRBV19 to TRBJ1-1, with D unclear. Germline CDR1 LNHDA, CDR2 SQIVND (reference sequence). The CDR3 runs to 12 residues. V shed 5 bases and J shed 7 bases, with 11 bases lying between them. This chain's CDR3 is CASSVERGEAFF. The CDR3 DNA reads as TGTGCCAGTAGTGTCGAACGGGGTGAAGCTTTCTTT.

V is TRBV10-3 and J is TRBJ2-7; the match to TRBD1 covers 8 bases. Looked up from germline, CDR1 is ENHRY and CDR2 is SYGVKD. This CDR3 is built from 12 residues. The V gene end was trimmed by 2 bases and the J gene end by 6 bases; junction bases not matched to a gene: 0. DNA of the CDR3: TGTGCCATCAGTGAGACAGGGGGCGAGCAGTACTTC. Translated: CAISETGGEQYF.

V gene TRBV12-3 or TRBV12-4 combines with J gene TRBJ1-3; D is possibly TRBD1 (6 bases). The V and J ends lost 4 bases and 2 bases respectively, with 12 bases between them. CDR3 length: 15 amino acids. The CDR3 here is CASSSTGHTGNTIYF. CDR3 DNA: TGTGCCAGCAGTTCTACGGGACACACTGGAAACACCATATATTTT.

This clonotype was counted many times. V is TRBV2 and J is TRBJ1-1; the D gene is possibly TRBD1 (6 bases). The CDR3 consists of 15 residues. V shed 8 bases and J shed 4 bases, with 20 bases lying between them. Per germline, CDR1 SNHLY and CDR2 FYNNEI. This chain's CDR3 is CASCPLTGMRTEAFF. Written as DNA, the CDR3 is TGTGCCAGCTGCCCCCTAACAGGGATGCGCACTGAAGCTTTCTTT.

This clonotype appeared a few times. This chain links TRBV19 with TRBJ1-5; TRBD1 is a possible D gene (5 bases). CDR3 size: 14 residues. Trimming took off 9 bases at V and 4 bases at J, with 16 bases between the two ends. Looked up from germline, CDR1 is LNHDA and CDR2 is SQIVND (reference sequence). CDR3 sequence reads: CASLGESENQPQHF. CDR3 DNA: TGTGCCAGCTTGGGGGAGTCGGAAAATCAGCCCCAGCATTTT.

Remarks on this clonotype: This may be a read error: a much more frequent sequence differs by one nucleotide. The rearrangement links TRBV6-1 to TRBJ2-7, with TRBD1 as a possible D gene (6 bases). The CDR3 is made up of 13 amino acids. Germline lookup yields CDR1 MNHNS and CDR2 SASEGT. Trimming took 6 bases from V and 4 from J, leaving 13 bases between them. CDR3 coding DNA: TGTGCCAGCAGCCGGGACACTTTATACGAGCAGTACGTC. It translates to CASSRDTLYEQYV.

This clonotype was observed a handful of times. The J gene is TRBJ2-2, the V gene TRBV12-3 or TRBV12-4; TRBD1 is a possible D gene (7 bases). V lost 7 bases and J lost 4, with 13 bases in between. The CDR3 contains 14 residues. This chain's CDR3 is CASTQGGVTGELFF. The DNA of the CDR3 is TGTGCCAGCACCCAGGGGGGCGTCACCGGGGAGCTGTTTTTT.

V and J are TRBV11-1 and TRBJ2-1; D possibly corresponds to TRBD1 (6 bases). This CDR3 has 14 amino acids. Trimming took 1 base from V and 4 from J, leaving 8 bases between them. Germline V CDR1 and CDR2: SGHAT, FQDESV (reference sequence). The CDR3 DNA reads TGTGCCAGCAGCTTAGTACAGGGTTACAATGAGCAGTTCTTC. This sequence encodes CASSLVQGYNEQFF.

This clonotype came up many times. The chain recombines TRBV15 with TRBJ2-5, with 8 positions matching TRBD2. Per the germline V gene, CDR1 is LNHNV and CDR2 is YYDKDF (reference sequence). CDR3 length: 15 residues. Trimming cost V 4 bases and J 4 bases; bases outside gene matches: 8. CDR3 loop: CATSKRLARGETQYF. In DNA, the CDR3 is TGTGCCACCAGCAAACGACTAGCGCGGGGAGAGACCCAGTACTTC. Combining the CDR3 with reference TRBV15 and TRBJ2-5 gives the whole variable domain DAMVIQNPRYQVTQFGKPVTLSCSQTLNHNVMYWYQQKSSQAPKLLFHYYDKDFNNEADTPDNFQSRRPNTSFCFLDIRSPGLGDTAMYLCATSKRLARGETQYFGPGTRLLVL.

The chain links TRBV6-5 to TRBJ1-1; 8 bases agree with TRBD1. Trimming at V came to 1 base and at J to 5 bases, leaving 9 bases not matched to a gene. CDR3 size: 16 residues. Germline assignment: CDR1 MNHEY and CDR2 SVGAGI. The CDR3 protein is CASSYLSRGLGTEAFF. The CDR3 bases are TGTGCCAGCAGTTACTTGAGCAGGGGGCTGGGGACTGAAGCTTTCTTT.

The V call is TRBV30, the J call TRBJ2-2; 15 bases are shared with TRBD2. This CDR3 spans 17 amino acids. Germline loops: CDR1 GTSNPN, CDR2 SVGIG (reference sequence). Trimming removed 3 bases from V and 5 bases from J; junction bases left unmatched: 7. CDR3 in amino acids: CAWSRGLAGGRTGELFF. The CDR3 nucleotides are TGTGCCTGGAGCCGGGGACTAGCGGGAGGTCGGACCGGGGAGCTGTTTTTT.

V and J are TRBV11-2 and TRBJ2-2, with 9 bases fitting TRBD1. The V segment lost 6 bases and the J segment 5 bases; nucleotides outside the gene matches: 7. Looked up from germline, CDR1 is SGHAT and CDR2 is FQNNGV. CDR3 length equals 15 residues. The CDR3 coding sequence is TGTGCCAGCAGACTCGACAGGGGGGGGACCGGGGAGCTGTTTTTT. Protein product: CASRLDRGGTGELFF.

This clonotype was picked up a small number of times. The V gene is TRBV5-1, the J gene TRBJ1-2; a weak D match, TRBD1 (6 bases). V was clipped by 4 bases and J by 6 bases, with 25 bases between them. CDR3 size: 17 residues. Germline CDR1 and CDR2: SGHRS and YFSETQ. CDR3 coding DNA: TGCGCCAGCAGCCTGACACCGACGGGGGCGCGGATGAATGGCTACACCTTC. Amino acid sequence: CASSLTPTGARMNGYTF.

In its sample, this clonotype was seen a few times. The chain carries TRBV6-2 or TRBV6-3 and TRBJ2-5; TRBD1 might be the D (6 bases). V gave up 5 bases and J gave up 5 bases, with 12 bases separating them. The length of the CDR3 is 13 residues. CDR1 is MNHEY, CDR2 SVGEGT, per germline. The CDR3 region is CASSNRVTETQYF. CDR3 sequence (DNA): TGTGCCAGCAGTAACAGGGTTACGGAGACCCAGTACTTC.

This chain joins TRBV20-1 and TRBJ1-5, with a weak D call TRBD1 (5 bases). Germline V gene data show CDR1 as DFQATT and CDR2 as SNEGSKA (reference sequence). With 8 bases removed from V and 15 bases from J, the gap between germline ends came to 11 bases. The CDR3 runs to 8 residues. CDR3 nucleotides: TGCAGTCCGGGGGGGTCGCATTTT. Its translation is CSPGGSHF.

This clonotype was found a few times. Here the CDR3 DNA reads TGTGCCAGCAGGGGGACAGTCTATGGCTACACCTTC. Translation: CASRGTVYGYTF. The rearrangement uses TRBV12-3 or TRBV12-4 and TRBJ1-2; 7 bases agree with TRBD1. Trimming took 6 bases from V and 4 from J; bases not matched to a gene: 2. This CDR3 region has 12 residues.

As regards this clonotype: Compared with germline, one end of the junction differs, possibly owing to a read error. The chain recombines TRBV24-1 with TRBJ2-2, with unresolved D. The CDR3 loop spans 15 amino acids. Germline V gene lookup returns CDR1 KGHDR and CDR2 SFDVKD. The CDR3: CAISDTPLNTGELFF. The CDR3 DNA reads as TGTGCCATCAGTGACACCCCCTTGAACACCGGGGAGCTGTTTTTT.

This chain joins TRBV12-3 or TRBV12-4 and TRBJ2-5, with D tentatively TRBD2 (7 bases). The CDR3 runs to 16 residues. The V gene lost 6 bases and the J gene lost 5 bases, with 22 bases spanning the gap. CDR3 nucleotide sequence: TGTGCCAGCAGCCCGAGTAGGGGGGGGGGCACTGAGACCCAGTACTTC. As protein: CASSPSRGGGTETQYF.

This clonotype came up many times. The CDR3 loop is CASIHSGYQETQYF. CDR3 coding DNA: TGCGCCAGCATTCATTCAGGGTACCAAGAGACCCAGTACTTC. The rearrangement uses TRBV10-2 and TRBJ2-5; D possibly corresponds to TRBD1 (5 bases). V dropped 7 bases and J dropped 0 bases, with 12 bases sitting between them. Germline assignment: CDR1 WSHSY and CDR2 SAAADI. The CDR3 is 14 residues long.

This clonotype came up many times. The rearrangement links TRBV6-1 to TRBJ2-7; D not certain. The CDR3 contains 16 residues. The germline V gene has CDR1 MNHNS and CDR2 SASEGT. Trimming pared 0 bases from V and 4 bases from J, leaving 16 bases between. The CDR3 sequence: CASSEAPGGEKYEQYF. The CDR3 nucleotides are TGTGCCAGCAGTGAAGCACCGGGCGGCGAGAAGTACGAGCAGTACTTC.

This clonotype was counted between two and nine times. This chain links TRBV20-1 with TRBJ2-3; maybe TRBD2 (6 bases). Trimming pared 2 bases from V and 1 base from J, leaving 10 bases between. From germline, CDR1 is DFQATT and CDR2 SNEGSKA (reference sequence). The length of the CDR3 is 14 residues. The CDR3 coding sequence is TGCAGTGCTAGACTAGGCGGGGGCACAGATACGCAGTATTTT. It encodes CSARLGGGTDTQYF.

This clonotype came up a few times. The chain uses TRBV7-2 and TRBJ1-1; 7 nucleotides agree with TRBD1. After removal of 3 bases from V and 7 bases from J, the junction contained 8 bases not matched to a gene. Germline-derived CDR1 and CDR2 are SGHTA and FQGNSA. This CDR3 is 14 amino acids long. CDR3 region: CASSFETGYGEAFF. The CDR3 nucleotides are TGTGCCAGCAGCTTTGAGACAGGGTATGGTGAAGCTTTCTTT.

Only a few counts were recorded for this clonotype. V usage is TRBV18 and J usage is TRBJ2-7, with D tentatively TRBD1 (6 bases). Germline CDR1 KGHSH, CDR2 LQKENI. V was shortened by 6 bases and J by 2 bases, with 14 bases between the two germline ends. The CDR3 has 14 residues. CDR3: CASSPGHVTYEQYF. The CDR3 DNA reads TGTGCCAGCTCCCCGGGACATGTGACCTACGAGCAGTACTTC.

This clonotype was picked up many times. The chain links TRBV7-8 to TRBJ2-5, with a tentative D call TRBD1 (8 bases). Germline CDR1 and CDR2: SGHVS and FQNEAQ. CDR3 size: 15 residues. V lost 5 bases and J 7 bases, leaving 20 bases between the germline ends. The CDR3 is CASSPGRTGRGTQYF. CDR3 nucleotides: TGTGCCAGCAGCCCGGGAAGGACAGGGAGGGGGACCCAGTACTTC. The full variable domain, in which reference TRBV7-8 and TRBJ2-5 provide the parts outside the CDR3, is GAGVSQSPRYKVAKRGQDVALRCDPISGHVSLFWYQQALGQGPEFLTYFQNEAQLDKSGLPSDRFFAERPEGSVSTLKIQRTQQEDSAVYLCASSPGRTGRGTQYFGPGTRLLVL.